This TCR beta chain was recovered during a study of T cell repertoires in cytomegalovirus infection. Study outcomes and limitations: Cumulative public TCR beta family frequency identified CMV carriers with the relevant HLA.

Looked up from germline, CDR1 is SGHTA and CDR2 is FQGNSA. The V and J ends lost 5 bases and 3 bases respectively, with 10 bases between them. This CDR3 region has 14 residues. This clonotype appeared many times. Antigen unknown. TCRdb reprocessed the reads with MiXCR, giving one entry per CDR3 protein. Of about 480,000 distinct CDR3 sequences listed, about 33% are singletons. Specimen: cultured PBMCs, collected from culture after CMV antigen stimulation. The chain joins TRBV7-2 to TRBJ1-4; a weak D match, TRBD1 (6 bases). The TCR sequence derives from a human donor in good health (CMV status not recorded). Some clones in this sample may be carry-over from other donors' samples. CDR3 amino acids: CASSPDSPNEKLFF. The CDR3 DNA is TGTGCCAGCAGCCCGGACAGTCCTAATGAAAAACTGTTTTTT. Combining the CDR3 with reference TRBV7-2 and TRBJ1-4 gives the whole variable domain GAGVSQSPSNKVTEKGKDVELRCDPISGHTALYWYRQSLGQGLEFLIYFQGNSAPDKSGLPSDRFSAERTGGSVSTLTIQRTQQEDSAVYLCASSPDSPNEKLFFGSGTQLSVL.